The present entry profiles one T cell receptor beta chain with its context. Clones were read by immunoSEQ multiplex PCR, and TCRdb kept only the in-frame ones, dropping some. The profile shows roughly 2,000,000 clones, about 94% of them singletons. This record belongs to a study of shared clonotypes between healthy human individuals. Terminally differentiated effector memory CD45RA+ cells were excluded from the naive CD8 cells, which were CD45RO-negative and positively selected for CCR7. What was sequenced was naive CD8+ T cells sorted from blood. The clonotype comes from a man younger than 35 in good health.

CDR3 in amino acids: CASSLGVLSGASSYNEQFF. The CDR3, as DNA: TGTGCCAGCAGCTTAGGGGTACTTAGCGGGGCTAGCTCCTACAATGAGCAGTTCTTC. The chain recombines TRBV7-9 with TRBJ2-1; 8 positions match TRBD2. The CDR3 runs to 19 residues. Germline V gives CDR1 SEHNR, CDR2 FQNEAQ (reference sequence). V dropped 1 base and J dropped 0; count of bases not matched to a gene: 11.